A single sample is the source of the 10 T cell receptor beta chains below, sequenced in a study of T cell repertoires in cytomegalovirus infection. These receptors' antigens are unknown. MiXCR, applied by TCRdb to the reads, yields one record per CDR3 protein. The sample holds hundreds of thousands of distinct CDR3 sequences, around 30% seen once. The starting material was cultured PBMCs, obtained from culture after CMV antigen stimulation. The receptors originated from a human donor in good health (CMV status not recorded). Some clones in this sample may be carry-over from other donors' samples.

The gene calls are TRBV15 and TRBJ2-2; D gene ambiguous. The CDR3 has 17 residues. Per the germline V gene, CDR1 is LNHNV and CDR2 is YYDKDF (reference sequence). The V gene lost 5 bases and the J gene lost 2 bases, with 18 bases spanning the gap. The CDR3 DNA follows: TGTGCCACCAGCCCCCCCTGGGGATTCCCAAACACCGGGGAGCTGTTTTTT. It encodes CATSPPWGFPNTGELFF.

Only a few counts were recorded for this clonotype. This chain joins TRBV7-2 and TRBJ2-3; 7 nucleotides agree with TRBD2. Germline trimming cut 4 bases from V and 4 bases from J; bases unmatched to any gene: 8. In germline, CDR1 is SGHTA, CDR2 FQGNSA. The CDR3 loop spans 15 amino acids. CDR3 in amino acids: CASSSAGQGPDTQYF. Here the CDR3 DNA reads TGTGCCAGCAGCTCAGCGGGGCAGGGCCCAGATACGCAGTATTTT.

The chain employs TRBV6-2 or TRBV6-3 and TRBJ2-1, with TRBD2 matching 11 bases. The CDR3 runs 17 residues. The germline CDR1 and CDR2 sequences are MNHEY and SVGEGT. V lost 6 bases and J lost 8; bases outside the gene matches: 15. The DNA of the CDR3 is TGTGCCAGCAGCTTCATCACCGGGACTAGCGGAAGACATGAGCAGTTCTTC. Protein product: CASSFITGTSGRHEQFF.

This clonotype showed up many times. This rearrangement joins TRBV7-2 to TRBJ2-1, with 13 bases that match TRBD2. The V gene end was trimmed by 0 bases and the J gene end by 1 base; junction bases not matched to a gene: 3. Germline V CDR1 and CDR2: SGHTA, FQGNSA. The CDR3 is 18 amino acids. For the CDR3, the DNA is TGTGCCAGCAGCTTAGCGCAACTAGCGGGAGGGTCCTACAATGAGCAGTTCTTC. Amino acids: CASSLAQLAGGSYNEQFF. Drawing the rest from reference TRBV7-2 and TRBJ2-1, the complete variable domain is GAGVSQSPSNKVTEKGKDVELRCDPISGHTALYWYRQSLGQGLEFLIYFQGNSAPDKSGLPSDRFSAERTGGSVSTLTIQRTQQEDSAVYLCASSLAQLAGGSYNEQFFGPGTRLTVL.

At least ten counts were recorded for this clonotype. J is TRBJ2-3 and V is TRBV7-2, with D perhaps matching TRBD2 (5 bases). Trimming left V 5 bases short and J 6 bases short, with 12 bases between. This CDR3 comprises 13 residues. Germline CDR1 reads SGHTA; CDR2 reads FQGNSA. The CDR3 sequence is CASSTDLFDTQYF. The CDR3 bases are TGTGCCAGCAGCACGGACTTGTTCGATACGCAGTATTTT.

This clonotype showed up many times. The chain carries TRBV7-2 and TRBJ1-4, with D maybe TRBD1 (6 bases). Germline loops: CDR1 SGHTA, CDR2 FQGNSA. The CDR3 is made up of 16 amino acids. V was trimmed by 3 bases and J by 0 bases, leaving 11 bases between them. The CDR3 DNA reads as TGTGCCAGCAGCTTTACAGGGACGGCAACTAATGAAAAACTGTTTTTT. Its translation is CASSFTGTATNEKLFF.

The chain uses TRBV6-5 and TRBJ1-2; D possibly corresponds to TRBD1 (5 bases). The V end lost 0 bases, the J end lost 4 bases, and 9 bases lay between the germline ends. The CDR3 covers 14 residues. Germline assignment: CDR1 MNHEY and CDR2 SVGAGI. CDR3 amino acids: CASSYSGGTYGYTF. The CDR3 coding sequence is TGTGCCAGCAGTTACTCGGGGGGAACCTATGGCTACACCTTC.

This clonotype was recorded a few times. The chain has TRBV12-3 or TRBV12-4 and TRBJ2-7; tentative D call: TRBD2 (6 bases). Deletions cut 4 bases from V and 3 bases from J, with 10 bases between. The CDR3 totals 13 residues. The CDR3 loop reads CASSSGVLYEQYF. For the CDR3, the DNA is TGTGCCAGCAGTTCGGGGGTTCTCTACGAGCAGTACTTC.

The chain uses TRBV4-1 and TRBJ2-7; TRBD1 matches 10 bases. This CDR3 is built from 16 residues. V trimming: 0 bases; J trimming: 3 bases; junction bases outside the gene matches: 5. Germline V gives CDR1 MGHRA, CDR2 YSYEKL. The CDR3 sequence: CASSQDRTGGYYEQYF. As DNA, the CDR3 is TGCGCCAGCAGCCAAGACCGGACAGGGGGGTACTACGAGCAGTACTTC.

The chain employs TRBV6-2 or TRBV6-3 and TRBJ2-1; no firm D call. Germline CDR1 reads MNHEY; CDR2 reads SVGEGT. V was clipped by 3 bases and J by 9 bases, with 21 bases between them. This CDR3 is 16 amino acids long. This CDR3 is CASSYPLYRTNPEQFF. The CDR3 DNA reads as TGTGCCAGCAGTTATCCTCTGTACAGAACCAACCCTGAGCAGTTCTTC.